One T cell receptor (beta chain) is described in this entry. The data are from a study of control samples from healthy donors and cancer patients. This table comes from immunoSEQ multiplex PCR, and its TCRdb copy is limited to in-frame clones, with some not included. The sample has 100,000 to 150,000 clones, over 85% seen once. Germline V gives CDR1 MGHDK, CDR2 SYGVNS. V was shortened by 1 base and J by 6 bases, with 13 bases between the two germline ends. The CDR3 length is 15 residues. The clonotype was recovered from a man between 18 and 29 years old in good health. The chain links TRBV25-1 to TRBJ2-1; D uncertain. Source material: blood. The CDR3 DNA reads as TGTGCCAGCAGTGAATGGGGTCGGTCAGGCAATGAGCAGTTCTTC. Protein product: CASSEWGRSGNEQFF.